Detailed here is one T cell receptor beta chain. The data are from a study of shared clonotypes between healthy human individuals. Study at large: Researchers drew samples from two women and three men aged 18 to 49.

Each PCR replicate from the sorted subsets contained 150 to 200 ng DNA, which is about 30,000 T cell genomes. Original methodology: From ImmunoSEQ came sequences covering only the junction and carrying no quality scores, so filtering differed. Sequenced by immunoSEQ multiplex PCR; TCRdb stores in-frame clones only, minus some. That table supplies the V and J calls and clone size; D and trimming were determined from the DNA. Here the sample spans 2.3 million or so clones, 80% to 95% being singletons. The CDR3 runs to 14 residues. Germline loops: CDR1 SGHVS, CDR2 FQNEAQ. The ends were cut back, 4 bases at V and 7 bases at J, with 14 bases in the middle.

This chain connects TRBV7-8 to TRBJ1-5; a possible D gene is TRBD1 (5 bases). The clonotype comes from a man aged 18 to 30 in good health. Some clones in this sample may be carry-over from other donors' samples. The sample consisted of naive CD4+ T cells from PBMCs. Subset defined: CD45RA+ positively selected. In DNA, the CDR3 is TGTGCCAGCAGCTACTCCCCGGGGCCACAGCCCCAGCATTTT. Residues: CASSYSPGPQPQHF.